This passage covers 3 T cell receptor beta chains from one sample sequenced in a study of TIL therapy for anti-PD-1-resistant metastatic lung cancer. This was the immunoSEQ v3 assay. Clones were read by immunoSEQ multiplex PCR, and TCRdb kept only the in-frame ones, dropping some. Found here are some 32,000 clones, about 70% of them singletons; the top ten hold 2.5% to 3%. Documented time point: pre-treatment sample, taken before nivolumab and TIL therapy. Sequences were derived from blood, sampled at baseline. The receptor set was obtained from a woman between 30 and 80 years old with non-small cell lung cancer.

CDR3 region: CASSLLTGRQTENTIYF. CDR3 sequence (DNA): TGTGCCAGCTCACTTCTAACAGGGAGGCAAACAGAAAACACCATATATTTT. The J gene is TRBJ1-3, the V gene TRBV18; possibly TRBD1 for D (6 bases). The CDR3 consists of 17 residues. V lost 4 bases to trimming and J lost 6 bases, with 22 bases between them. Germline loops: CDR1 KGHSH, CDR2 LQKENI.

The V call is TRBV11-2, the J call TRBJ2-7, with D possibly matching TRBD2 (6 bases). The germline CDR1 and CDR2 sequences are SGHAT and FQNNGV. This CDR3 comprises 14 residues. V gave up 1 base and J gave up 5 bases, with 12 bases separating them. The CDR3 bases are TGTGCCAGCAGCTTAGTGGCAGGGAGGAACGAGCAGTACTTC. The encoded protein is CASSLVAGRNEQYF.

The rearrangement uses TRBV18 and TRBJ2-2; D perhaps matches TRBD2 (6 bases). V lost 6 bases, J lost 1 base, and 12 bases lay in between. The germline CDR1 and CDR2 sequences are KGHSH and LQKENI. This CDR3 is built from 15 residues. The CDR3 protein is CASSLLSGNTGELFF. As DNA, the CDR3 is TGTGCCAGCTCGCTCCTTAGCGGGAACACCGGGGAGCTGTTTTTT.